What follows describes a single TCR beta chain. Its antigen is still unknown. No much larger clone is present one base from it, and per-base qualities are unavailable. The immunoSEQ Assay, a bias-controlled multiplex PCR, was used to amplify TCRbeta CDR3 regions from genomic DNA. Per the source publication's procedure: The number of nucleated cells in each sample was estimated by amplification of reference gene primers within the assay. To quantify the absolute abundance of each unique TCRbeta CDR3 rearrangement, sequence reads were collapsed and filtered. For each sample, productive Simpson clonality was calculated by taking the square root of Simpson's diversity index across productive rearrangements. TCRdb provides this immuneACCESS table in a form limited to in-frame rearrangements. Some clones are lacking; in checked studies, under half of them reflect an unresolved V gene, and why the rest are absent is not known. The V and J calls and clone size were taken over from that table, and D and trimming were inferred from the DNA. For this sample there are more than 60,000 clones; about 84% appear just once. The top ten clonotypes cover 10% to 15% of the sample.

Based on the germline V gene, the CDR1 and CDR2 sequences are SGHAT and FQNNGV. From the cysteine up to the phenylalanine, the CDR3 has a length of 14 residues. The DNA shown is the 42-base CDR3, in frame from base 1. Trimming removed 5 bases from V and 11 bases from J; the gene matches leave 13 bases unexplained. In Seattle, one collaborating source enrolled patients while the infection was active and tracked those patients longitudinally over the course of disease. Collaborating institutions collected whole blood in K2EDTA tubes following their own protocols. Collaborator samples were shipped for TCRbeta analysis as frozen whole blood, isolated PBMCs, or DNA extracted from either sample type. This entry belongs to a study of blood T cell repertoires in COVID-19 (TCRdb year 2020). Background for the entire study: Collaborator samples came from the United States, Italy and Spain and covered acute and convalescent phases of COVID-19. Where available, HLA class I and class II types were obtained from metadata supplied by the sample provider rather than from assay-based typing. The repertoires were released in a freely available public database meant as a resource for research on the immune response to SARS-CoV-2. The sample metadata nearly always contained a de-identified subject ID, COVID-19 status, age in years and sex. The samples were drawn from two sources: the first 160 participants of the ongoing ImmuneRACE study, and 1,000 to 1,500 subjects contributed by 6 global collaborators. The prospective study material was composed of cDNA or gDNA derived from T cells, B-cell-depleted T cells, or PBMCs. Subjects who had been exposed to COVID-19, were actively infected with it, or had recovered from it provided the deeply sampled blood TCRbeta repertoires that made up the dataset.

What the research found in general, with its limitations: Clinical and demographic metadata were provided uncurated, with the amount varying by source and participant.

Here the chain combines TRBV11-2 and TRBJ2-7; 9 central bases correspond to TRBD2. The sequence came from a man aged 45-65 years with COVID-19, enrolled during active disease. Source material: peripheral blood. The CDR3 corresponds to CASSLSLVAGDKYF. The nucleotide sequence is TGTGCCAGCAGCCTCTCCTTGGTAGCGGGGGACAAGTACTTC.